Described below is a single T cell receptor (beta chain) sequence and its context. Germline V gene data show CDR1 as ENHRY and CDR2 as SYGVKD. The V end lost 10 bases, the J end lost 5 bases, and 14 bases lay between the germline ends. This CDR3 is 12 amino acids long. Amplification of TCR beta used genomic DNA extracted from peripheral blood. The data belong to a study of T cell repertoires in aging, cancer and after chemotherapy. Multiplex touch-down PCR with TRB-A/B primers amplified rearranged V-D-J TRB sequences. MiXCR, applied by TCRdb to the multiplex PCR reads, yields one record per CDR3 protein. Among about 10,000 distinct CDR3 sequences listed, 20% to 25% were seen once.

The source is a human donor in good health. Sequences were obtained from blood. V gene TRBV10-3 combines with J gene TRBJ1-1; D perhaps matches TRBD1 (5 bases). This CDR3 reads CATSAGRTEAFF. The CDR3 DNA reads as TGTGCCACCAGCGCAGGGAGGACTGAAGCTTTCTTT.